Shown below are 20 T cell receptor beta chains from a single sample sequenced in a study of T cells in tuberculosis. TCRdb keeps only in-frame clones here, not all; method: immunoSEQ multiplex PCR. The repertoire includes tens of thousands of clones, approximately 91% of them detected once, and around 2% sits in the top ten. Thawed, overnight-rested PBMC were stained with GMM-loaded CD1B tetramer, viability dye and anti-CD3, then sorted. CD1B tetramers were loaded with Rhodococcus equi-derived C32 glucose monomycolate. Sequencing used CD1b-GMM tetramer-negative cells sorted from PBMCs. Receptor source: an adult woman with latent tuberculosis.

This chain connects TRBV11-2 to TRBJ2-5; unclear D gene. The germline V gene encodes CDR1 SGHAT and CDR2 FQNNGV. CDR3 length equals 15 residues. V dropped 6 bases and J dropped 2 bases, with 16 bases sitting between them. The CDR3 nucleotides are TGTGCCAGCAGTGTGACACACAAGAGACAAGAGACCCAGTACTTC. This sequence encodes CASSVTHKRQETQYF.

V usage is TRBV29-1 and J usage is TRBJ1-2; the D gene is possibly TRBD1 (6 bases). Trimming removed 7 bases at V and 4 bases at J, with 10 bases between. The CDR3 loop spans 11 amino acids. CDR1 and CDR2 from the germline V gene are SQVTM and ANQGSEA. CDR3 in amino acids: CSGGTRYGYTF. DNA of the CDR3: TGCAGCGGTGGGACACGCTATGGCTACACCTTC.

The rearrangement joins TRBV4-3 to TRBJ1-1; D not resolved. Germline CDR1 and CDR2: LGHNA and YSLEER. V was cut by 0 bases and J by 5 bases, with 10 bases left in between. The CDR3 sequence is 14 residues long. The CDR3 region is CASSQDLAGTEAFF. The CDR3 DNA reads TGCGCCAGCAGCCAAGATTTAGCGGGGACTGAAGCTTTCTTT.

The chain links TRBV28 to TRBJ1-6, with TRBD1 as a possible D gene (6 bases). The germline V gene has CDR1 MDHEN and CDR2 SYDVKM. Trimming removed 3 bases from V and 0 bases from J, with 15 bases in between. The CDR3 length is 18 residues. The CDR3 region has the DNA TGTGCCAGCAGTTTGGGGACACGGGTGAGCTCCTATAATTCACCCCTCCACTTT. It translates to CASSLGTRVSSYNSPLHF. The full variable domain, completed using reference TRBV28 and TRBJ1-6, is DVKVTQSSRYLVKRTGEKVFLECVQDMDHENMFWYRQDPGLGLRLIYFSYDVKMKEKGDIPEGYSVSREKKERFSLILESASTNQTSMYLCASSLGTRVSSYNSPLHFGNGTRLTVT.

This chain connects TRBV9 to TRBJ1-1; 9 bases align to TRBD1. V lost 4 bases to trimming and J lost 5 bases; unmatched junction nucleotides: 15. The CDR3 is made up of 17 amino acids. The germline gives CDR1 SGDLS, CDR2 YYNGEE. CDR3 nucleotides: TGTGCCAGCAGCCCCCCGGGACAGGGTAAAGTTGGGACTGAAGCTTTCTTT. Translating it yields CASSPPGQGKVGTEAFF.

V gene TRBV11-3 combines with J gene TRBJ2-2; TRBD2 matches 11 bases. V shed 3 bases and J 8 bases; nucleotides not matched to a gene: 8. The V gene's germline CDR1 is SGHNT and CDR2 YENEEA. This CDR3 has 16 residues. The CDR3 DNA reads TGTGCCAGCAGCTTTGGGACTAGCGGCCCGGGGGGGGAGCTGTTTTTT. Protein product: CASSFGTSGPGGELFF.

The V and J genes are TRBV2 and TRBJ1-1, with D tentatively TRBD1 (6 bases). The V and J ends lost 3 bases and 11 bases respectively, with 16 bases between them. Germline assignment: CDR1 SNHLY and CDR2 FYNNEI. The CDR3 length is 13 residues. CDR3 sequence reads: CASSDGGRAVAFF. The CDR3 DNA is TGTGCCAGCAGTGATGGGGGCCGGGCCGTCGCTTTCTTT.

V is TRBV10-3 and J is TRBJ2-6, with TRBD2 matching 7 bases. Losses at the gene ends were 0 bases for V and 0 bases for J; bases not matched to a gene: 5. CDR1 and CDR2 from the germline V gene are ENHRY and SYGVKD. CDR3 length: 18 residues. The CDR3: CAISESRRGTSGANVLTF. CDR3 sequence (DNA): TGTGCCATCAGTGAGTCTAGGCGGGGGACCTCTGGGGCCAACGTCCTGACTTTC.

The rearrangement uses TRBV10-3 and TRBJ1-2, with 7 bases identical to TRBD1. The J segment lost 8 bases and the V segment lost 2 bases, leaving 8 bases of the junction unmatched. The CDR3 extends over 14 amino acids. Germline assignment: CDR1 ENHRY and CDR2 SYGVKD. This chain's CDR3 is CAISERGQGEGYTF. CDR3 in DNA: TGTGCCATCAGTGAGAGGGGTCAGGGGGAAGGCTACACCTTC.

V and J are TRBV5-4 and TRBJ2-4; D not certain. V lost 4 bases, J lost 0 bases, and 5 bases lay in between. This CDR3 has 13 amino acids. The V gene's germline CDR1 is SGHNT and CDR2 YYREEE (reference sequence). The CDR3 loop is CASSPRAKNIQYF. The DNA for the CDR3 is TGTGCCAGCAGCCCGAGAGCCAAAAACATTCAGTACTTC.

The chain links TRBV6-5 to TRBJ2-7; perhaps TRBD1 as D (5 bases). This CDR3 region has 13 residues. Per germline, CDR1 MNHEY and CDR2 SVGAGI. Deletions cut 5 bases from V and 2 bases from J, with 10 bases between. In nucleotides, the CDR3 is TGTGCCAGCAGTGTGACAGATACCTACGAGCAGTACTTC. Translated: CASSVTDTYEQYF.

This CDR3 reads CASSTSTGVKTQYF. The CDR3 DNA reads TGTGCCAGCAGCACTTCGACAGGGGTAAAGACCCAGTACTTC. This chain joins TRBV7-2 and TRBJ2-5; 8 bases fit TRBD1. The CDR3 runs 14 residues. CDR1 is SGHTA, CDR2 FQGNSA, per germline. Losses at the gene ends were 5 bases for V and 6 bases for J; bases not matched to a gene: 8. Supplemented by reference TRBV7-2 and TRBJ2-5, the full variable domain reads GAGVSQSPSNKVTEKGKDVELRCDPISGHTALYWYRQSLGQGLEFLIYFQGNSAPDKSGLPSDRFSAERTGGSVSTLTIQRTQQEDSAVYLCASSTSTGVKTQYFGPGTRLLVL.

The rearrangement links TRBV9 to TRBJ1-2; 7 nucleotides agree with TRBD1. Germline V gene lookup returns CDR1 SGDLS and CDR2 YYNGEE. The CDR3 length is 16 residues. Trimming removed 4 bases from V and 4 bases from J; junction bases left unmatched: 13. The DNA of the CDR3 is TGTGCCAGCAGCCTTACCTCAGACAGGGCCTCCTATGGCTACACCTTC. Its translation: CASSLTSDRASYGYTF. Full variable domain (remainder filled in from reference TRBV9 and TRBJ1-2): DSGVTQTPKHLITATGQRVTLRCSPRSGDLSVYWYQQSLDQGLQFLIQYYNGEERAKGNILERFSAQQFPDLHSELNLSSLELGDSALYFCASSLTSDRASYGYTFGSGTRLTVV.

This clone was detected once. V and J are TRBV5-1 and TRBJ2-5; 8 nucleotides line up with TRBD2. The length of the CDR3 is 15 residues. Germline lookup yields CDR1 SGHRS and CDR2 YFSETQ. V gave up 2 bases and J gave up 5 bases; unmatched junction bases: 8. This CDR3 is CASSFPGGPGETQYF. The CDR3 nucleotides are TGCGCCAGCAGCTTCCCGGGGGGGCCCGGGGAGACCCAGTACTTC.

As concerns this clone: At one end, the junction sequence differs from germline, possibly due to a read error. This CDR3 is CASSFRTGNSGELFF. CDR3 DNA: TGTGCCAGCAGCTTTCGGACAGGGAACTCCGGGGAGCTGTTTTTT. This chain joins TRBV5-4 and TRBJ2-2, with 8 bases fitting TRBD1. The CDR3 runs 15 residues. Germline V gene lookup returns CDR1 SGHNT and CDR2 YYREEE (reference sequence).

The J gene is TRBJ2-7, the V gene TRBV5-1; 9 bases align to TRBD1. V shed 1 base, J shed 0 bases, and the junction held 5 bases outside the gene matches. Germline V CDR1 and CDR2: SGHRS, YFSETQ. CDR3 size: 16 residues. In DNA, the CDR3 is TGCGCCAGCAGCTTGACTCCGGGACAGGGCTCCTACGAGCAGTACTTC. Its translation: CASSLTPGQGSYEQYF.

This clone appeared a few times. The chain has TRBV29-1 and TRBJ2-7, with a tentative D call TRBD1 (6 bases). Germline assignment: CDR1 SQVTM and CDR2 ANQGSEA. The CDR3 sequence is 12 residues long. V gave up 3 bases and J gave up 5 bases, with 11 bases separating them. CDR3 coding DNA: TGCAGCGTTGACCAGGGGTCGGACGAGCAGTACTTC. Encoded protein: CSVDQGSDEQYF.

This clone was found once. This chain connects TRBV19 to TRBJ1-5, with D unclear. This CDR3 is 13 amino acids long. Per germline, CDR1 LNHDA and CDR2 SQIVND (reference sequence). V shed 7 bases and J shed 3 bases, with 10 bases lying between them. CDR3 loop: CASTRQHNQPQHF. DNA for the CDR3: TGTGCCAGTACTAGGCAGCACAATCAGCCCCAGCATTTT.

V usage is TRBV28 and J usage is TRBJ2-5; D perhaps matches TRBD1 (6 bases). This CDR3 is built from 14 residues. The ends were cut back, 5 bases at V and 0 bases at J, with 10 bases in the middle. Looked up from germline, CDR1 is MDHEN and CDR2 is SYDVKM. CDR3 region: CASSQGQYQETQYF. The CDR3, as DNA: TGTGCCAGCAGTCAAGGACAGTACCAAGAGACCCAGTACTTC.

In its sample, this clone was seen a few times. CDR3 region: CASSPDRAGNTEAFF. In nucleotides, the CDR3 is TGTGCCAGCAGCCCAGACAGGGCCGGGAACACTGAAGCTTTCTTT. This sequence joins TRBV7-8 and TRBJ1-1, with 7 bases that match TRBD1. Germline assignment: CDR1 SGHVS and CDR2 FQNEAQ. The CDR3 has 15 amino acids. Unmatched junction bases numbered 7, after V lost 5 bases and J lost 1 base.